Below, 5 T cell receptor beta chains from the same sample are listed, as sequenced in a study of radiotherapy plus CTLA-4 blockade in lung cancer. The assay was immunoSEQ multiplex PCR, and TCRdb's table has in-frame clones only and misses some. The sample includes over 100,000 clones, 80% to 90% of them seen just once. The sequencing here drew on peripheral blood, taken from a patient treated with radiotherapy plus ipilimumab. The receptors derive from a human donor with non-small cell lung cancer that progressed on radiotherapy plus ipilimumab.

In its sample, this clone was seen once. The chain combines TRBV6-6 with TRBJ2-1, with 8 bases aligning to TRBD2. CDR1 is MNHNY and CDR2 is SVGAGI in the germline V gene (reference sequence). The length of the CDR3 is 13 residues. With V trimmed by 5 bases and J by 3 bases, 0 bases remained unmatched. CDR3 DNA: TGTGCCAGCAGTAGCGGGAGCTACAATGAGCAGTTCTTC. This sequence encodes CASSSGSYNEQFF.

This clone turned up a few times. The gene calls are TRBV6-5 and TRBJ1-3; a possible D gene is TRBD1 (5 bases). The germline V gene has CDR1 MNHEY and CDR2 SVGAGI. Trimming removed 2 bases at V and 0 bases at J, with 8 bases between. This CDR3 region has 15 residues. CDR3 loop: CASSYVGGSGNTIYF. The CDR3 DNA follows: TGTGCCAGCAGTTACGTCGGGGGCTCTGGAAACACCATATATTTT.

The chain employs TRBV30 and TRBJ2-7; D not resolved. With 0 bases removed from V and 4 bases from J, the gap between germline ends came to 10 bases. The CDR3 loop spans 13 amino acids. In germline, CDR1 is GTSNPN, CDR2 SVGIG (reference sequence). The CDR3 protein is CAWSVPVRYEQYF. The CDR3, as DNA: TGTGCCTGGAGTGTACCGGTCAGGTACGAGCAGTACTTC. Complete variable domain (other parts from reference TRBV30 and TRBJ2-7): SQTIHQWPATLVQPVGSPLSLECTVEGTSNPNLYWYRQAAGRGLQLLFYSVGIGQISSEVPQNLSASRPQDRQFILSSKKLLLSDSGFYLCAWSVPVRYEQYFGPGTRLTVT.

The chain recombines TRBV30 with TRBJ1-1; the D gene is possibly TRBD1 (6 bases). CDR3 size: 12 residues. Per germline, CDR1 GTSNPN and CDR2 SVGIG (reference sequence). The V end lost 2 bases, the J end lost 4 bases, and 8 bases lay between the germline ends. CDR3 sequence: CAWSNRATEAFF. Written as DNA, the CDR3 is TGTGCCTGGAGTAACAGGGCCACTGAAGCTTTCTTT.

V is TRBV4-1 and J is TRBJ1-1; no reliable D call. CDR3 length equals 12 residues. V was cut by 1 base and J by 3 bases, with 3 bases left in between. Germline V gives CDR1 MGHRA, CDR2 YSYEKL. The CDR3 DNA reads TGCGCCAGCAGCCAAGTCGACACTGAAGCTTTCTTT. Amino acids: CASSQVDTEAFF.